This T cell receptor beta chain was sequenced in a study of read filtering for tumor transcriptome and immune sequencing. This clonotype came up many times. Its specificity is not known. The CDR3 loop spans 14 amino acids. Per germline, CDR1 SEHNR and CDR2 FQNEAQ (reference sequence). V lost 10 bases to trimming and J lost 4 bases; unmatched junction nucleotides: 9. The study, taken as a whole, reports: About 81.9% of IR-seq clonotypes had a single read, yet these held roughly 3.3% of reads.

Every patient had bone marrow sampled while the disease was active. From 400 to 450 ng of RNA, a library with molecular barcoded alpha/delta and beta/gamma adaptors was made. From the reads, TCRdb called clonotypes with MiXCR, one entry per CDR3 protein. The sample comprises some 130,000 distinct CDR3 sequences, 10% to 15% of which are singletons, and approximately 10% rests with the top ten. The receptor was isolated from a donor over 35 with multiple myeloma. Sequenced: a population of CD138-negative cells sorted from bone marrow. The J gene is TRBJ2-3, the V gene TRBV7-9, with 9 bases that match TRBD1. This chain's CDR3 is CATSRQGGSDTQYF. The CDR3 nucleotides read TGTGCCACCTCAAGACAGGGGGGGTCAGATACGCAGTATTTT.